The 26 T cell receptor beta chains listed next were all sequenced from one sample in a study of blood T cell repertoires in COVID-19. Produced via immunoSEQ multiplex PCR; TCRdb's table is partial and in-frame only. The sample yields 25,000 or so clones, 70% to 90% seen once. Input material: peripheral blood. These receptors all stem from a woman older than 75 with acute or convalescent COVID-19.

This chain joins TRBV3-1 (or the pseudogene TRBV3-2) and TRBJ1-4; D remains unclear. Trimming removed 4 bases from V and 0 bases from J, with 9 bases in between. Germline assignment: CDR1 LGHDT and CDR2 YNNKEL (reference sequence). The CDR3 has 15 residues. The chain's CDR3 is CASSPVVATNEKLFF. The CDR3, as DNA: TGTGCCAGCAGCCCCGTAGTTGCAACTAATGAAAAACTGTTTTTT.

The CDR3 loop reads CASSFGGGGSNEQFF. The CDR3 nucleotides read TGTGCCAGCAGTTTTGGAGGAGGAGGGAGCAATGAGCAGTTCTTC. The J gene is TRBJ2-1, the V gene TRBV6-2 or TRBV6-3, with D perhaps matching TRBD2 (6 bases). The germline gives CDR1 MNHEY, CDR2 SVGEGT. This CDR3 comprises 15 residues. The germline V and J ends were trimmed by 4 bases and 6 bases, with 16 bases remaining between them.

The rearrangement links TRBV11-2 to TRBJ2-2; 11 nucleotides match TRBD2. With 2 bases clipped from V and 6 bases from J, the junction kept 8 bases outside the gene matches. This CDR3 contains 17 residues. Germline values: CDR1 SGHAT, CDR2 FQNNGV. The DNA for the CDR3 is TGTGCCAGCAGCTTAAGGGTAGCGGGGGGGTTCTCCGGGGAGCTGTTTTTT. This codes for CASSLRVAGGFSGELFF.

The CDR3 region has the DNA TGTGCCAGCAGCTTAGGAGGGGGTCCATCACCCCTCCACTTT. It yields the protein CASSLGGGPSPLHF. The rearrangement links TRBV7-8 to TRBJ1-6; D may be TRBD1 (6 bases). Germline assignment: CDR1 SGHVS and CDR2 FQNEAQ. CDR3 size: 14 residues. V was shortened by 1 base and J by 10 bases, with 11 bases between the two germline ends.

This clone was seen a single time. J is TRBJ2-5 and V is TRBV5-1, with unresolved D. This CDR3 spans 11 amino acids. V was cut by 4 bases and J by 2 bases, with 3 bases left in between. Germline CDR1 reads SGHRS; CDR2 reads YFSETQ. This chain's CDR3 is CASSQQETQYF. The CDR3 DNA reads as TGCGCCAGCAGCCAACAAGAGACCCAGTACTTC.

The chain carries TRBV9 and TRBJ1-3; no definite D call. This CDR3 has 15 amino acids. V was pared by 3 bases and J by 2 bases, with 12 bases between. Germline V lookup: CDR1 SGDLS, CDR2 YYNGEE. The CDR3 reads CASSGIPGAGNTIYF. In DNA form, the CDR3 reads TGTGCCAGCAGCGGAATCCCAGGCGCTGGAAACACCATATATTTT. Drawing the rest from reference TRBV9 and TRBJ1-3, the complete variable domain is DSGVTQTPKHLITATGQRVTLRCSPRSGDLSVYWYQQSLDQGLQFLIQYYNGEERAKGNILERFSAQQFPDLHSELNLSSLELGDSALYFCASSGIPGAGNTIYFGEGSWLTVV.

The chain links TRBV5-1 to TRBJ2-7, with TRBD2 as a possible D gene (6 bases). V lost 4 bases, J lost 2 bases, and 13 bases lay in between. CDR1 is SGHRS and CDR2 is YFSETQ in the germline V gene. The CDR3 is 14 amino acids. The CDR3 spells CASSEGLGTYEQYF. The CDR3 region has the DNA TGCGCCAGCAGCGAGGGACTCGGTACCTACGAGCAGTACTTC.

The chain couples TRBV7-2 to TRBJ2-3; TRBD2 matches at 10 bases. CDR3 size: 16 residues. Germline trimming cut 7 bases from V and 0 bases from J; bases unmatched to any gene: 7. The V gene's germline CDR1 is SGHTA and CDR2 FQGNSA. DNA for the CDR3: TGTGCCAGCAAATCTAGCGGGGGCTTAAGCACAGATACGCAGTATTTT. The encoded protein is CASKSSGGLSTDTQYF.

The chain joins TRBV27 to TRBJ2-6; D perhaps matches TRBD1 (5 bases). The CDR3 is made up of 17 amino acids. V shed 6 bases and J shed 0 bases, with 15 bases lying between them. Looked up from germline, CDR1 is MNHEY and CDR2 is SMNVEV (reference sequence). The CDR3 spells CASRSTVWSSGANVLTF. The CDR3, as DNA: TGTGCCAGCAGATCGACAGTCTGGAGCTCTGGGGCCAACGTCCTGACTTTC.

This clone is medium-sized (0.01 to 0.1%) within its sample. The chain carries TRBV6-5 and TRBJ1-4, with D possibly TRBD1 on 6 matching bases. V lost 9 bases, J lost 5 bases, and 13 bases lay in between. Germline lookup yields CDR1 MNHEY and CDR2 SVGAGI. The CDR3 extends over 13 amino acids. In DNA, the CDR3 is TGTGCCAGGAGAAGAGGGGGAAATGAAAAACTGTTTTTT. Translated, it gives CARRRGGNEKLFF.

The rearrangement links TRBV7-2 to TRBJ1-5, with 8 positions matching TRBD1. Germline assignment: CDR1 SGHTA and CDR2 FQGNSA. The V segment lost 5 bases and the J segment 6 bases; nucleotides outside the gene matches: 9. The CDR3 is 15 amino acids. This CDR3 reads CASSPGGSFGQPQHF. The CDR3 nucleotides read TGTGCCAGCAGCCCAGGGGGCTCATTCGGTCAGCCCCAGCATTTT. The whole variable domain, remainder taken from reference TRBV7-2 and TRBJ1-5, is GAGVSQSPSNKVTEKGKDVELRCDPISGHTALYWYRQSLGQGLEFLIYFQGNSAPDKSGLPSDRFSAERTGGSVSTLTIQRTQQEDSAVYLCASSPGGSFGQPQHFGDGTRLSIL.

V usage is TRBV2 and J usage is TRBJ2-1; 13 bases fit TRBD2. Per the germline V gene, CDR1 is SNHLY and CDR2 is FYNNEI. V shed 7 bases, J shed 9 bases, and the junction held 9 bases outside the gene matches. The length of the CDR3 is 15 residues. The CDR3 DNA is TGTGCCAGCACCATAACTAGCGGGGGGGCTGGTGAGCAGTTCTTC. Protein: CASTITSGGAGEQFF. Full variable domain (rest looked up from reference TRBV2 and TRBJ2-1): EPEVTQTPSHQVTQMGQEVILRCVPISNHLYFYWYRQILGQKVEFLVSFYNNEISEKSEIFDDQFSVERPDGSNFTLKIRSTKLEDSAMYFCASTITSGGAGEQFFGPGTRLTVL.

The chain uses TRBV7-8 and TRBJ1-1; D is ambiguous. Trimming pared 7 bases from V and 1 base from J, leaving 16 bases between. CDR3 length: 15 residues. The germline V gene encodes CDR1 SGHVS and CDR2 FQNEAQ. CDR3 loop: CASTSTRVTNTEAFF. DNA for the CDR3: TGTGCCAGCACATCCACACGGGTGACGAACACTGAAGCTTTCTTT.

The J gene is TRBJ2-1, the V gene TRBV6-5; 10 nucleotides align to TRBD2. In germline, CDR1 is MNHEY, CDR2 SVGAGI. Trimming at V came to 4 bases and at J to 4 bases, leaving 7 bases not matched to a gene. CDR3 length: 16 residues. CDR3 DNA sequence: TGTGCCAGCAGTTCAGAGCGGGGGGGCCCGTACAATGAGCAGTTCTTC. Protein: CASSSERGGPYNEQFF.

The chain links TRBV2 to TRBJ2-1, with TRBD2 identical over 8 bases. The CDR3 totals 14 residues. CDR1 is SNHLY, CDR2 FYNNEI, per germline. Losses at the gene ends were 2 bases for V and 7 bases for J; bases not matched to a gene: 4. The CDR3 bases are TGTGCCAGCAGTGAAAACGGGAGGGGGAATGAGCAGTTCTTC. It encodes CASSENGRGNEQFF.

The J gene is TRBJ2-6, the V gene TRBV30; D unresolved. V was cut by 5 bases and J by 5 bases, with 22 bases left in between. CDR1 is GTSNPN and CDR2 is SVGIG in the germline V gene (reference sequence). The CDR3 consists of 17 residues. DNA for the CDR3: TGTGCCTGGCCGGATACGCGTTATAACAGTCGGGCCAACGTCCTGACTTTC. This gives the protein CAWPDTRYNSRANVLTF.

The chain employs TRBV4-3 and TRBJ2-5; 7 nucleotides align to TRBD2. CDR3 size: 18 residues. The V and J ends lost 6 bases and 2 bases, in that order; junction bases with no gene match: 18. CDR1 LGHNA and CDR2 YSLEER come from the germline V gene. CDR3 sequence reads: CASSPRFSYGGSQETQYF. The CDR3 DNA sequence: TGCGCCAGCAGTCCAAGGTTCAGCTACGGGGGGTCTCAAGAGACCCAGTACTTC.

The chain has TRBV5-1 and TRBJ2-2; perhaps TRBD1 as D (6 bases). CDR3 length: 14 amino acids. Germline V gene data show CDR1 as SGHRS and CDR2 as YFSETQ. Between the trimmed V and J ends, which lost 4 bases and 4 bases, there was a span of 11 bases. The CDR3 DNA sequence: TGCGCCAGCAGCCCACAGGGTGTCACCGGGGAGCTGTTTTTT. It is translated as CASSPQGVTGELFF.

The chain uses TRBV6-5 and TRBJ1-1, with TRBD1 identical over 9 bases. Germline CDR1 is MNHEY and CDR2 is SVGAGI. CDR3 length: 13 residues. The J segment lost 3 bases and the V segment lost 9 bases, leaving 5 bases of the junction unmatched. The CDR3: CASRTGVYTEAFF. The CDR3 DNA is TGTGCCAGTAGGACAGGGGTGTACACTGAAGCTTTCTTT.

This rearrangement joins TRBV6-5 to TRBJ2-5; the match to TRBD1 covers 7 bases. Germline loops: CDR1 MNHEY, CDR2 SVGAGI. V was clipped by 5 bases and J by 0 bases; unmatched bases: 6. The CDR3 sequence is 15 residues long. The CDR3 spells CASSTDRAYQETQYF. The DNA of the CDR3 is TGTGCCAGCAGTACAGACAGGGCGTACCAAGAGACCCAGTACTTC.

V gene TRBV7-9 combines with J gene TRBJ2-1; D may be TRBD2 (6 bases). CDR1 and CDR2 (germline): SEHNR, FQNEAQ (reference sequence). The CDR3 sequence is 14 residues long. V lost 4 bases and J lost 13, with 20 bases in between. The CDR3 loop reads CASSSTWDSKPQFF. CDR3 bases: TGTGCCAGCAGCTCGACCTGGGACTCGAAACCTCAGTTCTTC. Based on the CDR3 plus reference TRBV7-9 and TRBJ2-1, the full variable domain is DTGVSQNPRHKITKRGQNVTFRCDPISEHNRLYWYRQTLGQGPEFLTYFQNEAQLEKSRLLSDRFSAERPKGSFSTLEIQRTEQGDSAMYLCASSSTWDSKPQFFGPGTRLTVL.

The chain has TRBV10-2 and TRBJ1-2; TRBD1 might be the D (5 bases). V lost 10 bases to trimming and J lost 8 bases, with 14 bases between them. The germline gives CDR1 WSHSY, CDR2 SAAADI. This CDR3 spans 11 amino acids. This CDR3 reads CATKGAGGYTF. The CDR3 nucleotides are TGCGCCACCAAAGGGGCTGGCGGCTACACCTTC.

The chain employs TRBV5-1 and TRBJ2-3; D is unresolved. Trimming removed 0 bases at V and 6 bases at J, with 5 bases between. Germline assignment: CDR1 SGHRS and CDR2 YFSETQ. CDR3 length: 12 residues. The CDR3 DNA sequence: TGCGCCAGCAGCTTGGGCTACGATACGCAGTATTTT. Protein sequence: CASSLGYDTQYF. The complete variable domain, with remaining parts taken from reference TRBV5-1 and TRBJ2-3, reads KAGVTQTPRYLIKTRGQQVTLSCSPISGHRSVSWYQQTPGQGLQFLFEYFSETQRNKGNFPGRFSGRQFSNSRSEMNVSTLELGDSALYLCASSLGYDTQYFGPGTRLTVL.

The chain recombines TRBV6-2 or TRBV6-3 with TRBJ1-5, with 11 bases identical to TRBD1. The CDR3 contains 16 residues. The germline V gene has CDR1 MNHEY and CDR2 SVGEGT. The ends lost 5 bases at V and 3 bases at J; junction bases unmatched: 6. CDR3 bases: TGTGCCAGCAGTGGGGACAGGGGGGCCCCCAATCAGCCCCAGCATTTT. It codes for CASSGDRGAPNQPQHF.

CDR3 region: CASSLSYGTRGTYEQYF. The CDR3 bases are TGTGCCAGCAGTTTATCGTACGGGACTAGGGGCACCTACGAGCAGTACTTC. The chain employs TRBV27 and TRBJ2-7; 8 nucleotides match TRBD2. Germline V gene sequence: CDR1 MNHEY, CDR2 SMNVEV (reference sequence). The CDR3 spans 17 residues. Trimming took 0 bases from V and 2 from J; bases not matched to a gene: 9.

Concerning this clone: Other DNA sequences from this sample encode an identical CDR3 as well. CDR3 nucleotides: TGTGCCAGCAGCTTAGCTGGCAGGGGAGAGACCCAGTACTTC. Translation gives CASSLAGRGETQYF. The gene calls are TRBV7-2 and TRBJ2-5; D possibly corresponds to TRBD1 (6 bases). V lost 0 bases, J lost 4 bases, and 9 bases lay in between. The CDR3 spans 14 residues. CDR1 is SGHTA, CDR2 FQGNSA, per germline.